One and the same sample provided the 15 T cell receptor beta chains below, sequenced in a study of lymphopenia after photon versus proton radiotherapy. Assay used: immunoSEQ multiplex PCR; TCRdb lists only in-frame clones, some missing. The table lists 65,000 to 85,000 clones, about 90% of them singletons. Sequenced here: peripheral blood, sampled from a patient treated with photon-based radiotherapy. The receptors shown here come from a woman aged 40 to 50 with cholangiocarcinoma.

The chain couples TRBV7-8 to TRBJ2-4, with TRBD2 as a possible D gene (5 bases). This CDR3 has 13 residues. The V and J ends lost 2 bases and 9 bases respectively, with 11 bases between them. The V gene's germline CDR1 is SGHVS and CDR2 FQNEAQ. DNA of the CDR3: TGTGCCAGCAGCTTAAACGGGGTAGCCATTCAGTACTTC. Translation: CASSLNGVAIQYF.

V is TRBV30 and J is TRBJ2-7; 9 bases align to TRBD1. CDR3 size: 13 residues. With V trimmed by 3 bases and J by 5 bases, 5 bases remained unmatched. Per germline, CDR1 GTSNPN and CDR2 SVGIG (reference sequence). CDR3 sequence: CAWSPDRGNEQYF. Here the CDR3 DNA reads TGTGCCTGGAGCCCGGACAGGGGAAACGAGCAGTACTTC.

The chain recombines TRBV5-6 with TRBJ2-3; no definite D call. Germline lookup yields CDR1 SGHDT and CDR2 YYEEEE. V gave up 0 bases and J gave up 6 bases, with 5 bases separating them. This CDR3 is 12 amino acids long. CDR3 protein: CASSLGADTQYF. The CDR3 DNA sequence: TGTGCCAGCAGCTTGGGGGCGGATACGCAGTATTTT.

This chain links TRBV4-3 with TRBJ2-1; 7 bases line up with TRBD1. The CDR3 length is 16 residues. V dropped 4 bases and J dropped 1; count of bases not matched to a gene: 7. CDR1 and CDR2 from the germline V gene are LGHNA and YSLEER. The CDR3 bases are TGCGCCAGCAGCCGGGACAGCTTAGGTTCCTACAATGAGCAGTTCTTC. Its protein product is CASSRDSLGSYNEQFF.

This clone was picked up one time. The chain employs TRBV27 and TRBJ2-7; 8 nucleotides agree with TRBD2. Germline trimming cut 9 bases from V and 0 bases from J; bases unmatched to any gene: 10. The germline CDR1 and CDR2 sequences are MNHEY and SMNVEV (reference sequence). The length of the CDR3 is 15 residues. The CDR3 loop reads CASFHPSGHSYEQYF. The CDR3 DNA is TGTGCCAGTTTTCACCCTAGCGGGCACTCCTACGAGCAGTACTTC.

This chain joins TRBV7-8 and TRBJ1-5; D gene unclear. V shed 1 base and J shed 3 bases, with 7 bases lying between them. Germline V gene lookup returns CDR1 SGHVS and CDR2 FQNEAQ. The length of the CDR3 is 14 residues. This CDR3 reads CASSLGVSNQPQHF. The CDR3 coding sequence is TGTGCCAGCAGCTTAGGGGTTTCCAATCAGCCCCAGCATTTT.

The rearrangement uses TRBV2 and TRBJ2-7; 12 nucleotides match TRBD2. The V gene's germline CDR1 is SNHLY and CDR2 FYNNEI. V trimming: 8 bases; J trimming: 2 bases; junction bases outside the gene matches: 4. CDR3 length equals 14 residues. The CDR3 protein is CASGSSGGAYEQYF. The CDR3 bases are TGTGCCAGCGGATCTAGCGGGGGGGCCTACGAGCAGTACTTC.

The sample holds one count of this clone. This sequence joins TRBV6-6 and TRBJ1-5, with a weak D call TRBD1 (5 bases). Trimming removed 7 bases at V and 0 bases at J, with 13 bases between. Germline CDR1 MNHNY, CDR2 SVGAGI (reference sequence). The length of the CDR3 is 15 residues. CDR3 region: CASKDAQGSNQPQHF. CDR3 coding DNA: TGTGCCAGCAAGGATGCCCAGGGTAGCAATCAGCCCCAGCATTTT.

The chain couples TRBV4-3 to TRBJ2-7, with TRBD1 matching 9 bases. CDR1 and CDR2 from the germline V gene are LGHNA and YSLEER. Trimming took 6 bases from V and 5 from J; bases not matched to a gene: 11. This CDR3 is built from 15 residues. DNA for the CDR3: TGCGCCAGCAGTCAAACCGGGACAGGGATAAACGAGCAGTACTTC. Translated: CASSQTGTGINEQYF.

The chain joins TRBV7-2 to TRBJ2-3, with D hard to call. Trimming removed 2 bases from V and 4 bases from J, with 16 bases in between. The germline CDR1 and CDR2 sequences are SGHTA and FQGNSA. This CDR3 has 16 residues. The CDR3 reads CASSLNLQMIADTQYF. CDR3 bases: TGTGCCAGCAGCTTAAACCTCCAAATGATAGCAGATACGCAGTATTTT.

V is TRBV4-3 and J is TRBJ2-3, with 7 nucleotides matching TRBD2. The germline V gene encodes CDR1 LGHNA and CDR2 YSLEER. V lost 3 bases to trimming and J lost 2 bases; unmatched junction nucleotides: 5. The CDR3 runs 15 residues. As DNA, the CDR3 is TGCGCCAGCAGCCAGGGGGGGGGTTACACAGATACGCAGTATTTT. Translated: CASSQGGGYTDTQYF.

The chain links TRBV28 to TRBJ1-1, with 9 positions matching TRBD1. The CDR3 runs to 15 residues. Germline CDR1 is MDHEN and CDR2 is SYDVKM. The V and J ends lost 11 bases and 1 base, in that order; junction bases with no gene match: 11. The CDR3 spells CACNRGPFGNTEAFF. The CDR3 DNA reads as TGTGCCTGCAACAGGGGGCCTTTTGGGAACACTGAAGCTTTCTTT.

The V call is TRBV28, the J call TRBJ1-4; 7 positions match TRBD1. Trimming at V came to 5 bases and at J to 5 bases, leaving 8 bases not matched to a gene. Germline CDR1 is MDHEN and CDR2 is SYDVKM. The CDR3 extends over 15 amino acids. CDR3 bases: TGTGCCAGCAGTAACACCGGGACAGTAAATGAAAAACTGTTTTTT. It codes for CASSNTGTVNEKLFF.

The V gene is TRBV6-5, the J gene TRBJ2-3, with 12 bases fitting TRBD2. Germline V gene lookup returns CDR1 MNHEY and CDR2 SVGAGI. V gave up 8 bases and J gave up 5 bases; unmatched junction bases: 5. CDR3 size: 14 residues. Written as DNA, the CDR3 is TGTGCCAGCCAAACTAGCGGGAGGATAGATACGCAGTATTTT. This translates into CASQTSGRIDTQYF.

The V and J genes are TRBV6-5 and TRBJ2-3; 9 nucleotides match TRBD2. Per the germline V gene, CDR1 is MNHEY and CDR2 is SVGAGI. V lost 5 bases and J lost 5; bases outside the gene matches: 8. This CDR3 spans 15 amino acids. CDR3 bases: TGTGCCAGCAGTCGAGCGGGAGGAGCTGGAGATACGCAGTATTTT. Translation: CASSRAGGAGDTQYF.